This TCR beta chain was sequenced for a study of cytomegalovirus exposure and HLA in healthy donors. The wider study: HLA-typed donors were the source of approximately 85 million unique TCRs, which an early data release held.

The study's findings and limits: Rare sequences made up most TCRs, while some public TCRs were found in many donors. In a later analysis, most CMV-associated TCR beta chains appeared HLA-restricted.

In the case of this clone: The antigen is unknown.

The donors comprised healthy bone marrow donors. The PCR made use of 60 Vbeta and 13 Jbeta primers. Data came from immunoSEQ multiplex PCR; TCRdb stores just in-frame clones and leaves some out. The profile covers 110,000 or so clones, with around 77% appearing a single time and roughly 5.8% taken by the ten largest. The clonotype comes from a man aged 18 to 30 in good health and CMV-seropositive. Sequencing was done on a sample of PBMCs.

Written as DNA, the CDR3 is TGCGCCAGCAGCTTCAACAGGGGGAACACTGAAGCTTTCTTT. Amino acid sequence: CASSFNRGNTEAFF. V and J are TRBV5-1 and TRBJ1-1; 7 bases map to TRBD1. The CDR3 is 14 residues long. V trimming: 2 bases; J trimming: 1 base; junction bases outside the gene matches: 2. Germline assignment: CDR1 SGHRS and CDR2 YFSETQ. The whole variable domain, remainder taken from reference TRBV5-1 and TRBJ1-1, is KAGVTQTPRYLIKTRGQQVTLSCSPISGHRSVSWYQQTPGQGLQFLFEYFSETQRNKGNFPGRFSGRQFSNSRSEMNVSTLELGDSALYLCASSFNRGNTEAFFGQGTRLTVV.